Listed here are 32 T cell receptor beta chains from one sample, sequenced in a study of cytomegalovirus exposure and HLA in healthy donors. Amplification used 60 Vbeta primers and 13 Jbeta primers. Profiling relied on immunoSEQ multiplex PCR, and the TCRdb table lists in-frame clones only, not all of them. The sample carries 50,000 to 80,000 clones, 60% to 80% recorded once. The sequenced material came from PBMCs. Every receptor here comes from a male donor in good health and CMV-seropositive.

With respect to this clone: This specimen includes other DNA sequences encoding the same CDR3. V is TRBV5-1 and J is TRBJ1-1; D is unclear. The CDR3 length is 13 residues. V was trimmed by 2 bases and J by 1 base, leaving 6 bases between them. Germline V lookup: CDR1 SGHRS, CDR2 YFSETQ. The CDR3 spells CASSFMANTEAFF. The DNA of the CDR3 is TGCGCCAGCAGCTTCATGGCGAACACTGAAGCTTTCTTT.

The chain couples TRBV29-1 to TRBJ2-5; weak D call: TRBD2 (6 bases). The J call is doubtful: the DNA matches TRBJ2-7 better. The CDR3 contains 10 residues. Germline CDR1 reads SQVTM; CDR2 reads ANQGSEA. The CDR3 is CSVAGVEQYF. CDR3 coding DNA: TGCAGCGTTGCGGGGGTCGAGCAGTACTTC.

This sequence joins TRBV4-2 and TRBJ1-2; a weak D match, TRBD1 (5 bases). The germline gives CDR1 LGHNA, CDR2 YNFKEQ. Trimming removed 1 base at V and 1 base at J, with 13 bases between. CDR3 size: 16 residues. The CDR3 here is CASSQVRQSNNYGYTF. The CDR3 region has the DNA TGTGCCAGCAGCCAAGTCCGACAGTCTAATAACTATGGCTACACCTTC.

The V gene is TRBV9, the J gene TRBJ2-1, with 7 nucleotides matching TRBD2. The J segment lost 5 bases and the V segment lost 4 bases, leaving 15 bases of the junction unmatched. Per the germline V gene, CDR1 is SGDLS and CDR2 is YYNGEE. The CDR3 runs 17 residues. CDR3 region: CASSRSPIIAGDNEQFF. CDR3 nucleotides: TGTGCCAGCAGCCGAAGCCCGATTATAGCGGGCGACAATGAGCAGTTCTTC.

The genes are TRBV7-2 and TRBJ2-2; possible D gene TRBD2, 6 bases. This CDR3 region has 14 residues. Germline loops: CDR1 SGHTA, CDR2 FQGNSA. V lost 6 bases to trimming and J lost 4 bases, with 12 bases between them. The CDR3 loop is CASRVISGTGELFF. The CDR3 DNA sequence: TGTGCCAGCAGAGTAATTAGCGGCACCGGGGAGCTGTTTTTT.

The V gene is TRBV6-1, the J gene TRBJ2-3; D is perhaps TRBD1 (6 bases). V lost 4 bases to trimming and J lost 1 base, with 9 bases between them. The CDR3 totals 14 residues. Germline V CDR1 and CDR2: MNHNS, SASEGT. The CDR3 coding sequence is TGTGCCAGCAGTGGGGACACCCGCACAGATACGCAGTATTTT. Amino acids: CASSGDTRTDTQYF.

The CDR3 sequence is CASGLGDRAYGYTF. The CDR3 DNA reads as TGTGCTAGTGGGCTGGGAGACAGGGCCTATGGCTACACCTTC. The chain employs TRBV12-5 and TRBJ1-2, with 7 nucleotides matching TRBD1. Trimming cost V 6 bases and J 4 bases; bases outside gene matches: 8. The germline CDR1 and CDR2 sequences are LGHNT and FRNRAP. This CDR3 region has 14 residues.

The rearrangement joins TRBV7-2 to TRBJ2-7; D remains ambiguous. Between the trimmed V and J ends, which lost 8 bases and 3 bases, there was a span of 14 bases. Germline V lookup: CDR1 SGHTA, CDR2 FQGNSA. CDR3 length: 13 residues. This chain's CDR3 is CASASYQLYEQYF. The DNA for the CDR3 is TGTGCCAGCGCGAGCTATCAACTCTACGAGCAGTACTTC.

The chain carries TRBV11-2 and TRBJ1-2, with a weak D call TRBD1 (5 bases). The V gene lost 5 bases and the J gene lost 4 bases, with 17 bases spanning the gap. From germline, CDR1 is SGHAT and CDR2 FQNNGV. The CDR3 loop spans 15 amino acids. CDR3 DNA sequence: TGTGCCAGCAGCGATAGGGGAGGCCGGGGCTATGGCTACACCTTC. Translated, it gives CASSDRGGRGYGYTF.

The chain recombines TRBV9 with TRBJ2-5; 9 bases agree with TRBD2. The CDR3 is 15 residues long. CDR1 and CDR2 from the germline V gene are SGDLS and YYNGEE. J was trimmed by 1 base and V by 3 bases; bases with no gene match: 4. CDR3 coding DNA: TGTGCCAGCAGCGCTAGCGGGGCGGCCCAAGAGACCCAGTACTTC. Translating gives CASSASGAAQETQYF.

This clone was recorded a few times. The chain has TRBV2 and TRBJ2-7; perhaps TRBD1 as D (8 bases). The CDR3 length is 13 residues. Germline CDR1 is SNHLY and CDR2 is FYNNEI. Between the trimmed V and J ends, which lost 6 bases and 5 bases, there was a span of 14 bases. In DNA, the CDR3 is TGTGCCAGCAGAATCACAGGGGGGGACGAGCAGTACTTC. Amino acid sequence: CASRITGGDEQYF.

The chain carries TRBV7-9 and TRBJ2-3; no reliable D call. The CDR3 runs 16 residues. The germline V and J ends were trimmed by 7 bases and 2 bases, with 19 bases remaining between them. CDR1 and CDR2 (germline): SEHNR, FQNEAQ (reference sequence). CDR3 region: CASTTASAADTDTQYF. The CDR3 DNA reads TGTGCCAGCACCACCGCCTCCGCTGCGGACACAGATACGCAGTATTTT.

The CDR3 protein is CASSRSGTDRFYGYTF. CDR3 nucleotides: TGTGCCAGCAGCCGATCCGGGACAGACCGGTTCTATGGCTACACCTTC. This rearrangement joins TRBV28 to TRBJ1-2; 7 bases line up with TRBD1. This CDR3 comprises 16 residues. In germline, CDR1 is MDHEN, CDR2 SYDVKM. V lost 6 bases, J lost 4 bases, and 14 bases stayed unmatched.

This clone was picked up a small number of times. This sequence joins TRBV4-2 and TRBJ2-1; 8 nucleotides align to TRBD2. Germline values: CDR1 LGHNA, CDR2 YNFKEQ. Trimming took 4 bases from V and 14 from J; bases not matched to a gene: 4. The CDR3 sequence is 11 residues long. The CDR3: CASSRAGVKFF. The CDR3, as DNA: TGTGCCAGCAGCCGAGCGGGGGTTAAGTTCTTC.

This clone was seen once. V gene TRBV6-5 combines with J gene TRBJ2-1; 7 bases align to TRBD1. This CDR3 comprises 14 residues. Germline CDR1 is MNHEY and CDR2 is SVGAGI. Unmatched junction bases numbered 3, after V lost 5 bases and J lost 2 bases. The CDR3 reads CASSPGTAYNEQFF. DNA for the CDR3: TGTGCCAGCAGTCCGGGGACAGCCTACAATGAGCAGTTCTTC.

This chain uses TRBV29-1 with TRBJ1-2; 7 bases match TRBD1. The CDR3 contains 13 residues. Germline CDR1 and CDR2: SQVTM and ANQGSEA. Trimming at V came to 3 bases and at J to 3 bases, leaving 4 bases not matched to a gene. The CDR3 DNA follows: TGCAGCGTTGAGCCAGGGGGTTACTATGGCTACACCTTC. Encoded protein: CSVEPGGYYGYTF. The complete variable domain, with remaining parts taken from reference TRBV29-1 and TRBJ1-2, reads SAVISQKPSRDICQRGTSLTIQCQVDSQVTMMFWYRQQPGQSLTLIATANQGSEATYESGFVIDKFPISRPNLTFSTLTVSNMSPEDSSIYLCSVEPGGYYGYTFGSGTRLTVV.

The CDR3 sequence is CAISDSAGKNGYTF. The CDR3 DNA is TGTGCCATCAGTGACAGCGCAGGGAAAAATGGCTACACCTTC. The chain carries TRBV10-3 and TRBJ1-2; TRBD1 is a possible D gene (5 bases). The length of the CDR3 is 14 residues. CDR1 ENHRY and CDR2 SYGVKD come from the germline V gene. V lost 3 bases, J lost 6 bases, and 14 bases lay in between.

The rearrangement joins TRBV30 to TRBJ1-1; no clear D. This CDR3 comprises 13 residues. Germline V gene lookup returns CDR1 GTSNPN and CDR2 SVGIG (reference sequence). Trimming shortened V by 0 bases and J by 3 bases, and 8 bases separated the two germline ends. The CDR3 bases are TGTGCCTGGAGTGTAGCAGAGGACACTGAAGCTTTCTTT. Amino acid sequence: CAWSVAEDTEAFF.

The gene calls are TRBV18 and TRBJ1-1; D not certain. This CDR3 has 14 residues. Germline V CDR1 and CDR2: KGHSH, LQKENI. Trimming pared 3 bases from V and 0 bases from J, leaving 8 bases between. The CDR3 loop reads CASSPMRMNTEAFF. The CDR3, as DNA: TGTGCCAGCTCACCTATGCGGATGAACACTGAAGCTTTCTTT. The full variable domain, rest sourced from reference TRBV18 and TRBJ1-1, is NAGVMQNPRHLVRRRGQEARLRCSPMKGHSHVYWYRQLPEEGLKFMVYLQKENIIDESGMPKERFSAEFPKEGPSILRIQQVVRGDSAAYFCASSPMRMNTEAFFGQGTRLTVV.

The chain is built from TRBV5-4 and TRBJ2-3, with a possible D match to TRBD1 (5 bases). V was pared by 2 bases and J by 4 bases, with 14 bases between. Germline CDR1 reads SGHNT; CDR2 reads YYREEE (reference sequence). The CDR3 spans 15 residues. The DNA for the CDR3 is TGTGCCAGCAGCTTTAAGGGGAAGCGCGCAGATACGCAGTATTTT. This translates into CASSFKGKRADTQYF.

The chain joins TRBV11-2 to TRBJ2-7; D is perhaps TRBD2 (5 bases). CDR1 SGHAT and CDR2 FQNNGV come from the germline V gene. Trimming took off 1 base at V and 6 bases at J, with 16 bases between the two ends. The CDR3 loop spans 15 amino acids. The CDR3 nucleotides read TGTGCCAGCAGCTTAGCCGGCTCGAGGGCCTTCGAGCAGTACTTC. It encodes CASSLAGSRAFEQYF.

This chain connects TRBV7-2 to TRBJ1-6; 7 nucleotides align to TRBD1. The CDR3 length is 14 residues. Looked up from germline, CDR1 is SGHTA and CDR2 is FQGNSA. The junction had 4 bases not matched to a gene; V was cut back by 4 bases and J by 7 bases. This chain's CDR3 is CASSYRTGNSPLHF. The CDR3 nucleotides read TGTGCCAGCAGCTATCGGACAGGAAATTCACCCCTCCACTTT. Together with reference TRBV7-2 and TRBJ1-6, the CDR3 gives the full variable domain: GAGVSQSPSNKVTEKGKDVELRCDPISGHTALYWYRQSLGQGLEFLIYFQGNSAPDKSGLPSDRFSAERTGGSVSTLTIQRTQQEDSAVYLCASSYRTGNSPLHFGNGTRLTVT.

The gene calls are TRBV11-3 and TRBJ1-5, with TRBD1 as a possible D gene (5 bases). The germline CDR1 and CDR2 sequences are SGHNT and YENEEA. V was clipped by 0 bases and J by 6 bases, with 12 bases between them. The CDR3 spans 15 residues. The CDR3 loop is CASSLEGVVGQPQHF. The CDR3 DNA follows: TGTGCCAGCAGCTTAGAAGGGGTGGTGGGTCAGCCCCAGCATTTT.

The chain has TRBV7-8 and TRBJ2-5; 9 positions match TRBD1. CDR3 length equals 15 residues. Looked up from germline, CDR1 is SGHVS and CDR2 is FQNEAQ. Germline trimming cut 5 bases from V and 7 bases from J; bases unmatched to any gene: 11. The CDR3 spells CASSLFTGQGGTQYF. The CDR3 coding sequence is TGTGCCAGCAGCCTGTTCACGGGACAGGGAGGGACCCAGTACTTC.

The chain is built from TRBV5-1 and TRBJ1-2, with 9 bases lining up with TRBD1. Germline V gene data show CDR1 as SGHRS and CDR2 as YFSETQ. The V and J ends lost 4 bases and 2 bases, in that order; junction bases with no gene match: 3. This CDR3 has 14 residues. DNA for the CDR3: TGCGCCAGCAGCCAGGACAGGGGAAACTATGGCTACACCTTC. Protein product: CASSQDRGNYGYTF.

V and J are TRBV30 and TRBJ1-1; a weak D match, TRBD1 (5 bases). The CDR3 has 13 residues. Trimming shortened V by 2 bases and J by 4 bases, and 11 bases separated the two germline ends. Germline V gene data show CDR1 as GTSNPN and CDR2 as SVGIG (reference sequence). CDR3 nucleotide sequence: TGTGCCTGGAGTATTATGGGGGGCACTGAAGCTTTCTTT. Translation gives CAWSIMGGTEAFF.

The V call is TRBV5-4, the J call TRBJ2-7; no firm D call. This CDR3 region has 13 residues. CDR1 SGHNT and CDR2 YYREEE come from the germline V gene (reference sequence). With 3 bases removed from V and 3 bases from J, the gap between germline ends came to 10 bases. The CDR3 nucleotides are TGTGCCAGCAGCTCCGGGTCTAGCTACGAGCAGTACTTC. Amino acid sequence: CASSSGSSYEQYF.

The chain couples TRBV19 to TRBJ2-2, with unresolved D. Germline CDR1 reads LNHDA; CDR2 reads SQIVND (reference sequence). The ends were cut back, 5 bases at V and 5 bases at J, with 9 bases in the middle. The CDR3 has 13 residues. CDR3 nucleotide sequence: TGTGCCAGTAGTCCCCAGAAAACCGGGGAGCTGTTTTTT. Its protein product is CASSPQKTGELFF.

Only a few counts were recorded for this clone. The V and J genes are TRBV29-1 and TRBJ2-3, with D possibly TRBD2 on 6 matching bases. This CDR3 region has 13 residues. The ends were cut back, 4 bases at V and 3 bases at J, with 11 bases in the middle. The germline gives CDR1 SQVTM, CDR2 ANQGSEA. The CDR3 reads CSVVGGATDTQYF. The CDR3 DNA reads TGCAGCGTTGTAGGAGGGGCAACAGATACGCAGTATTTT.

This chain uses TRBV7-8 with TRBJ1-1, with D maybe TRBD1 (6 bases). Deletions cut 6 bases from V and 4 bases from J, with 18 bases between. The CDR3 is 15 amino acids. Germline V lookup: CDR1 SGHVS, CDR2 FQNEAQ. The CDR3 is CASSIAGGLSTEAFF. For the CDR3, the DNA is TGTGCCAGCAGTATCGCCGGGGGGCTTAGCACTGAAGCTTTCTTT.

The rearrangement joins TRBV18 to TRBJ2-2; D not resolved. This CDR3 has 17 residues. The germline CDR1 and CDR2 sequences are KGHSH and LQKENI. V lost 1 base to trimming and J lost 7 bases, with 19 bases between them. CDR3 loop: CASSPRVPVGFLGELFF. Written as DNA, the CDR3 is TGTGCCAGCTCACCACGAGTACCAGTCGGGTTTCTCGGGGAGCTGTTTTTT.

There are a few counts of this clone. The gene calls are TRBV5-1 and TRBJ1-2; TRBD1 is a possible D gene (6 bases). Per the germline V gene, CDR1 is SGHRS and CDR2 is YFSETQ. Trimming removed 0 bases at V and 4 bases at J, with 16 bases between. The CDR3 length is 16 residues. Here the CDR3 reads CASSLAGIGRGYGYTF. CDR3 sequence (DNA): TGCGCCAGCAGCTTGGCCGGCATTGGCAGGGGCTATGGCTACACCTTC.